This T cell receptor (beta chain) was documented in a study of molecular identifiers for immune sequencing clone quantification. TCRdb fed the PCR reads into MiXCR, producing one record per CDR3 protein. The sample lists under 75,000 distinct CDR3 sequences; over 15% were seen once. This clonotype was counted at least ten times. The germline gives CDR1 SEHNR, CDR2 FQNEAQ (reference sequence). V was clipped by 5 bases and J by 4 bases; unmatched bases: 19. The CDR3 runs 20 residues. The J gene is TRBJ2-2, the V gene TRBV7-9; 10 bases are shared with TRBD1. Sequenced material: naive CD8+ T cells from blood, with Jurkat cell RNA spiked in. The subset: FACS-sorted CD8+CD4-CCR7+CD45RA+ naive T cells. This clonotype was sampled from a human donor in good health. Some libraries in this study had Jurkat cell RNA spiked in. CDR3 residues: CASSHYGTGDGKSFTGELFF. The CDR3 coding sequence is TGTGCCAGCAGCCATTATGGGACAGGGGACGGGAAGAGTTTCACCGGGGAGCTGTTTTTT.